Below are 17 T cell receptor beta chains sequenced from a single sample in a study of blood T cell repertoires in COVID-19. TCRdb keeps only in-frame clones here, not all; method: immunoSEQ multiplex PCR. The sample holds approximately 210,000 clones, 75% to 90% seen once. Sample: peripheral blood. All receptors come from a woman between 40 and 55 years old with acute or convalescent COVID-19.

The rearrangement links TRBV30 to TRBJ1-3; D gene uncertain. Trimming left V 2 bases short and J 1 base short, with 9 bases between. The length of the CDR3 is 14 residues. CDR1 GTSNPN and CDR2 SVGIG come from the germline V gene (reference sequence). Written as DNA, the CDR3 is TGTGCCTGGAGTCACGCACAGTCTGGAAACACCATATATTTT. Protein product: CAWSHAQSGNTIYF.

The chain carries TRBV27 and TRBJ1-2, with D possibly TRBD1 on 6 matching bases. V was shortened by 5 bases and J by 2 bases, with 15 bases between the two germline ends. Germline lookup yields CDR1 MNHEY and CDR2 SMNVEV (reference sequence). CDR3 length: 15 residues. The CDR3 DNA reads TGTGCCAGCAGTACCCTCGCAGGGGCGAACTATGGCTACACCTTC. Its translation is CASSTLAGANYGYTF.

The rearrangement uses TRBV4-1 and TRBJ2-5, with D unresolved. V lost 3 bases, J lost 3 bases, and 11 bases lay in between. The CDR3 runs 14 residues. The germline gives CDR1 MGHRA, CDR2 YSYEKL. This CDR3 is CASSQVVLEETQYF. The CDR3 DNA reads as TGCGCCAGCAGCCAGGTCGTGTTAGAAGAGACCCAGTACTTC.

The V and J genes are TRBV7-3 and TRBJ2-2, with a possible D match to TRBD1 (5 bases). Looked up from germline, CDR1 is SGHTA and CDR2 is FQGTGA. The CDR3 runs 16 residues. Trimming took 4 bases from V and 0 from J, leaving 12 bases between them. The CDR3: CASSSRVGANTGELFF. CDR3 sequence (DNA): TGTGCCAGCAGCTCTAGGGTAGGGGCGAACACCGGGGAGCTGTTTTTT.

This clone is a singleton in its sample. This chain connects TRBV19 to TRBJ1-2; 7 nucleotides match TRBD1. Unmatched junction bases numbered 5, after V lost 4 bases and J lost 0 bases. The CDR3 runs to 15 residues. Germline CDR1 LNHDA, CDR2 SQIVND (reference sequence). Here the CDR3 reads CASSTPGTANYGYTF. Here the CDR3 DNA reads TGTGCCAGTAGTACCCCTGGGACAGCTAACTATGGCTACACCTTC.

J is TRBJ1-3 and V is TRBV5-8, with no clear D. Trimming left V 2 bases short and J 2 bases short, with 11 bases between. The CDR3 has 15 amino acids. The germline V gene has CDR1 SGHTS and CDR2 YDEGEE. This CDR3 is CASSFGLRPGNTIYF. CDR3 nucleotide sequence: TGTGCCAGCAGCTTTGGGCTCCGTCCTGGAAACACCATATATTTT.

This clone was seen only once. The rearrangement joins TRBV11-3 to TRBJ1-1; D is undetermined. V lost 0 bases to trimming and J lost 4 bases, with 6 bases between them. The CDR3 extends over 13 amino acids. Germline V gives CDR1 SGHNT, CDR2 YENEEA. The CDR3 DNA sequence: TGTGCCAGCAGCTTAGAGCCGGGCACTGAAGCTTTCTTT. Protein product: CASSLEPGTEAFF.

The chain couples TRBV15 to TRBJ1-3; D is uncertain. The CDR3 loop spans 15 amino acids. V was clipped by 0 bases and J by 7 bases, with 13 bases between them. Germline V CDR1 and CDR2: LNHNV, YYDKDF (reference sequence). The CDR3 DNA reads TGTGCCACCAGCAGAGATCCATACAGTCCCAACACCATATATTTT. Translation: CATSRDPYSPNTIYF.

This clone was counted between two and nine times. The J gene is TRBJ1-6, the V gene TRBV6-1, with 7 positions matching TRBD1. V shed 2 bases and J 13 bases; nucleotides not matched to a gene: 8. Germline lookup yields CDR1 MNHNS and CDR2 SASEGT. This CDR3 spans 14 amino acids. DNA of the CDR3: TGTGCCAGCAGTGAAAACTTACAGGGGCCGCCCCTCCACTTT. It is translated as CASSENLQGPPLHF.

This clone was counted a single time. The chain uses TRBV5-1 and TRBJ1-4; TRBD1 matches 8 bases. The length of the CDR3 is 17 residues. The germline V gene encodes CDR1 SGHRS and CDR2 YFSETQ. J was trimmed by 0 bases and V by 4 bases; bases with no gene match: 8. Written as DNA, the CDR3 is TGCGCCAGCAGCGTGGGGGCAGGGGGCCCAACTAATGAAAAACTGTTTTTT. It encodes CASSVGAGGPTNEKLFF.

The chain joins TRBV15 to TRBJ1-1, with D possibly being TRBD1 (5 bases). This CDR3 contains 13 residues. The germline V gene encodes CDR1 LNHNV and CDR2 YYDKDF (reference sequence). The germline V and J ends were trimmed by 5 bases and 6 bases, with 13 bases remaining between them. CDR3 nucleotides: TGTGCCACCAGCTCTCAGGGTCCCTCTGAAGCTTTCTTT. It specifies CATSSQGPSEAFF.

J is TRBJ2-1 and V is TRBV6-4, with 7 bases lining up with TRBD1. The CDR3 consists of 12 residues. The germline gives CDR1 MRHNA, CDR2 SNTAGT. The trim removed 4 bases at V and 10 bases at J, leaving 4 bases unmatched. CDR3 sequence (DNA): TGTGCCAGCAGTGCGACAGGGATGGAGCAGTTCTTC. Translation gives CASSATGMEQFF.

The V gene is TRBV7-2, the J gene TRBJ2-2; 9 nucleotides agree with TRBD1. Germline CDR1 is SGHTA and CDR2 is FQGNSA. The CDR3 loop spans 18 amino acids. V shed 5 bases and J 5 bases; nucleotides not matched to a gene: 15. DNA for the CDR3: TGTGCCAGCAGCCCTAAAAAACCGGGGACAGGGATTACCGGGGAGCTGTTTTTT. Amino acids: CASSPKKPGTGITGELFF.

The chain has TRBV19 and TRBJ2-2; D gene unclear. The CDR3 extends over 14 amino acids. Germline loops: CDR1 LNHDA, CDR2 SQIVND (reference sequence). The germline V and J ends were trimmed by 7 bases and 0 bases, with 9 bases remaining between them. CDR3 amino acids: CASTGLSNTGELFF. CDR3 DNA: TGTGCCAGTACAGGCTTGTCGAACACCGGGGAGCTGTTTTTT.

In this sample, this clone turned up a few times. V usage is TRBV6-1 and J usage is TRBJ2-7; TRBD1 matches 7 bases. Germline trimming cut 3 bases from V and 0 bases from J; bases unmatched to any gene: 8. Germline V gives CDR1 MNHNS, CDR2 SASEGT. The CDR3 consists of 16 residues. The CDR3 DNA sequence: TGTGCCAGCAGTGACCTTGGACAGGCGAGCTCCTACGAGCAGTACGTC. Residues: CASSDLGQASSYEQYV.

The rearrangement joins TRBV10-3 to TRBJ1-1; 7 bases match TRBD1. Germline V gene lookup returns CDR1 ENHRY and CDR2 SYGVKD. The junction had 7 bases not matched to a gene; V was cut back by 6 bases and J by 3 bases. This CDR3 is built from 14 residues. CDR3 nucleotides: TGTGCCATCAGCCCCAGGGGGGAGGACACTGAAGCTTTCTTT. It codes for CAISPRGEDTEAFF.

This chain uses TRBV28 with TRBJ2-1, with 14 bases identical to TRBD2. Trimming at V came to 5 bases and at J to 5 bases, leaving 5 bases not matched to a gene. The CDR3 runs to 16 residues. Germline-derived CDR1 and CDR2 are MDHEN and SYDVKM. The CDR3 loop is CASSVPGLAGDNEQFF. CDR3 DNA: TGTGCCAGCAGTGTTCCGGGACTAGCGGGGGACAATGAGCAGTTCTTC.